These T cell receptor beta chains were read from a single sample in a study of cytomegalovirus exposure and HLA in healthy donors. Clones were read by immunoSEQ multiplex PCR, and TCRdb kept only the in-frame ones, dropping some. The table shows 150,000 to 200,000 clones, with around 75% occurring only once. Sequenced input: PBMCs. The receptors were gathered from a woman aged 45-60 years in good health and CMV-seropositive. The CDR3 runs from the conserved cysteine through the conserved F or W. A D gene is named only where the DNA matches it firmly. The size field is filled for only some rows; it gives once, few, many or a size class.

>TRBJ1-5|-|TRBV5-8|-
CASSVSTISNQPQHF
TGTGCCAGCAGCGTGAGCACGATAAGCAATCAGCCCCAGCATTTT
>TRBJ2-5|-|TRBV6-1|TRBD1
CASSVGDRGWETQYF
TGTGCCAGCAGTGTTGGGGACAGGGGTTGGGAGACCCAGTACTTC
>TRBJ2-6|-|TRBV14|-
CASSPLSSSGANVLTF
TGTGCCAGCAGCCCACTTAGTTCCTCTGGGGCCAACGTCCTGACTTTC
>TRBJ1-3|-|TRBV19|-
CASSTARGSGNTIYF
TGTGCCAGTAGTACCGCCCGGGGTTCTGGAAACACCATATATTTT
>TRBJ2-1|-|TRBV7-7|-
CASSPGSGPYNEQFF
TGTGCCAGCAGCCCAGGAAGCGGGCCCTACAATGAGCAGTTCTTC
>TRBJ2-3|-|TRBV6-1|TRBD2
CASSERDYTPDTQYF
TGTGCCAGCAGTGAGAGGGACTACACCCCAGATACGCAGTATTTT
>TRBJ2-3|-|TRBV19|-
CASSIIGGGTDTQYF
TGTGCCAGTAGTATAATCGGAGGTGGCACAGATACGCAGTATTTT
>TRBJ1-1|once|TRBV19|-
CASSLRQVDEAFF
TGTGCCAGTAGTTTACGACAGGTGGATGAAGCTTTCTTT
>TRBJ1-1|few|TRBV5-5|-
CASSQFPVETNTEAFF
TGTGCCAGCAGTCAATTCCCGGTGGAGACTAACACTGAAGCTTTCTTT
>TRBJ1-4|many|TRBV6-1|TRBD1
CASSAGTEKLFF
TGTGCCAGCAGCGCCGGGACAGAGAAACTGTTTTTT
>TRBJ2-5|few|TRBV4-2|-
CASSPRVAQETQYF
TGTGCCAGCAGCCCGCGGGTAGCGCAAGAGACCCAGTACTTC
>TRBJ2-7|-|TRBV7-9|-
CASSLVRMRDGGSYEQYF
TGTGCCAGCAGCTTAGTTAGGATGCGGGACGGAGGTTCCTACGAGCAGTACTTC
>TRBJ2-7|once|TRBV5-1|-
CASSLAGEYEQYF
TGCGCCAGCAGCTTGGCCGGGGAGTACGAGCAGTACTTC
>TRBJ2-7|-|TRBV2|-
CASSEGWGSVYEQYF
TGTGCCAGCAGTGAAGGGTGGGGCTCAGTCTACGAGCAGTACTTC
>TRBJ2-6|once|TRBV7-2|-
CASSLALQGSGSGANVLTF
TGTGCCAGCAGCTTAGCTTTACAGGGCTCAGGATCCGGGGCCAACGTCCTGACTTTC
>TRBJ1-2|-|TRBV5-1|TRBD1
CASSRDRGFYGYTF
TGCGCCAGCAGCAGGGACAGAGGATTCTATGGCTACACCTTC
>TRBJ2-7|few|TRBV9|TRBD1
CASSPRQGFVHEQYF
TGTGCCAGCAGCCCCCGACAGGGATTCGTCCACGAGCAGTACTTC
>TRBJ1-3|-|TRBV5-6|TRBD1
CASSADRVGGNTIYF
TGTGCCAGCAGCGCCGACAGGGTTGGTGGAAACACCATATATTTT
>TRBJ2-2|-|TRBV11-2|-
CASRPSRTGELFF
TGTGCCAGCAGACCGTCGCGCACCGGGGAGCTGTTTTTT
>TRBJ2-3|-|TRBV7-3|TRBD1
CASSSRQGTDTQYF
TGTGCCAGCAGCTCTCGACAGGGGACAGATACGCAGTATTTT
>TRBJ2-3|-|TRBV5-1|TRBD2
CASSLGVGLAGGMTDTQYF
TGCGCCAGCAGCTTGGGCGTCGGACTAGCGGGGGGGATGACAGATACGCAGTATTTT
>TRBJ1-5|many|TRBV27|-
CASRIDSHQPQHF
TGTGCCAGCAGGATTGACAGCCATCAGCCCCAGCATTTT
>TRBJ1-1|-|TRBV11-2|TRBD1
CASSLTGEGASEAFF
TGTGCCAGCAGCTTAACCGGAGAGGGGGCATCGGAAGCTTTCTTT
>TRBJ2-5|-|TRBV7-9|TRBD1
CASSLTSTGGGETQYF
TGTGCCAGCAGCTTAACCTCGACAGGGGGAGGGGAGACCCAGTACTTC
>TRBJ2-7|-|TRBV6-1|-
CASSEVGGGSHSYEQYF
TGTGCCAGCAGTGAAGTAGGCGGGGGCTCTCACTCCTACGAGCAGTACTTC
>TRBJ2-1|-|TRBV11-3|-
CASSRRGGSNEQFF
TGTGCCAGCAGCCGGCGTGGGGGGAGTAATGAGCAGTTCTTC
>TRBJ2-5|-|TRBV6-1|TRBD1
CASSHRGETQYF
TGTGCCAGCAGTCACAGGGGAGAGACCCAGTACTTC
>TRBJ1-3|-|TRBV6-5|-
CASSYSDQGSGNTIYF
TGTGCCAGCAGTTACTCGGACCAAGGGAGCGGAAACACCATATATTTT
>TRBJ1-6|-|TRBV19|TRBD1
CASSRDRNSPLHF
TGTGCCAGTAGCCGGGACAGAAATTCACCCCTCCACTTT
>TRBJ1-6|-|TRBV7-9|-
CASRHFSNNSPLHF
TGTGCCAGCAGGCATTTTAGCAATAATTCACCCCTCCACTTT
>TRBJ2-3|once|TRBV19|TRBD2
CASSERGVTDTQYF
TGTGCCAGTAGTGAGCGGGGGGTCACAGATACGCAGTATTTT
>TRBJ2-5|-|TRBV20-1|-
CSAITGETQYF
TGCAGTGCAATTACGGGAGAGACCCAGTACTTC
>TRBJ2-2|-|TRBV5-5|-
CASSSYGITGELFF
TGTGCCAGCAGCTCCTACGGGATCACCGGGGAGCTGTTTTTT
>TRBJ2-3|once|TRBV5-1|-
CASSLVGAGDTQYF
TGCGCCAGCAGCTTGGTGGGGGCGGGAGATACGCAGTATTTT
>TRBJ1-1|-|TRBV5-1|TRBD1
CASRGLGQGYGEAFF
TGCGCCAGCAGGGGATTGGGACAGGGATATGGAGAAGCTTTCTTT
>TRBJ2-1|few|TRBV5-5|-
CASSSTGNNEQFF
TGTGCCAGCAGCTCTACAGGGAACAATGAGCAGTTCTTC
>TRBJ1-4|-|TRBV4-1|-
CASSLARVDREKLFF
TGCGCCAGCAGCCTAGCCCGTGTGGATAGGGAAAAACTGTTTTTT
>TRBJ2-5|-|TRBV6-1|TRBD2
CASSEPGGTQYF
TGTGCCAGCAGTGAACCGGGGGGGACCCAGTACTTC
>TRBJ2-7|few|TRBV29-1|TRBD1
CSVGDSSYEQYF
TGCAGCGTGGGGGACAGCTCCTACGAGCAGTACTTC
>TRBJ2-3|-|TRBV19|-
CASSILQGLETDTQYF
TGTGCCAGTAGTATCCTACAGGGTTTGGAGACAGATACGCAGTATTTT
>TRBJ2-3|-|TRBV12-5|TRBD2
CASGLSGLETDTQYF
TGTGCTAGTGGACTCTCGGGACTAGAAACAGATACGCAGTATTTT
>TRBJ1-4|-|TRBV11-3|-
CASSPQGGVGEKLFF
TGTGCCAGCAGCCCGCAGGGAGGGGTAGGTGAAAAACTGTTTTTT
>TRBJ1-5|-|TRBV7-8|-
CASSLGYGQKNQPQHF
TGTGCCAGCAGCTTAGGATACGGACAGAAAAATCAGCCCCAGCATTTT
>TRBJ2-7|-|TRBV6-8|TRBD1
CASSIGTGLAYEQYF
TGTGCCAGCAGTATAGGGACAGGGCTCGCCTACGAGCAGTACTTC
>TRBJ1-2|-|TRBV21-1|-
CASSRQGPGGYTF
TGTGCCAGCAGCCGACAGGGGCCTGGGGGCTACACCTTC
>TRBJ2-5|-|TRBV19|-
CASSRGQETQYF
TGTGCCAGTAGTCGGGGACAAGAGACCCAGTACTTC
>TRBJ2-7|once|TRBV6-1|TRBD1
CASMLVWTGSYEQYF
TGTGCCAGCATGCTCGTGTGGACAGGGTCCTACGAGCAGTACTTC
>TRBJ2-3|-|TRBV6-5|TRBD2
CASSRTSGGGRPQYF
TGTGCCAGCAGTAGGACTAGCGGGGGGGGTCGTCCGCAGTATTTT
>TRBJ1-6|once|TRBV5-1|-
CASSPVIGRGPEAPLHF
TGCGCCAGCAGCCCGGTCATTGGGAGGGGCCCCGAGGCACCCCTCCACTTT
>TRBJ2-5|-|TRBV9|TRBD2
CASSVDGGGLRETQYF
TGTGCCAGCAGCGTAGACGGGGGGGGGCTTAGAGAGACCCAGTACTTC
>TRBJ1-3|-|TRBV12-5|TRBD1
CASGLTGSGNTIYF
TGTGCTAGTGGTCTGACAGGGAGTGGAAACACCATATATTTT
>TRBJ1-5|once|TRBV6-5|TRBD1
CASSKGALEDQPQHF
TGTGCCAGCAGCAAGGGGGCGCTAGAGGATCAGCCCCAGCATTTT